The entry below describes one T cell receptor (beta chain). This receptor's antigen is unknown. Base-call qualities are not available, and no considerably larger clone is one nucleotide away. TCRbeta CDR3 regions were amplified from genomic DNA by means of the immunoSEQ Assay, a bias-controlled multiplex PCR. The study's processing was this. Within the assay, amplification of reference gene primers was used to estimate how many nucleated cells each sample contained. To quantify the absolute abundance of each unique TCRbeta CDR3 rearrangement, sequence reads were collapsed and filtered. For each sample, productive Simpson clonality was calculated as the square root of Simpson's diversity index over productive rearrangements. Here the immuneACCESS table is served through TCRdb, limited to in-frame sequences with V and J called. Missing clones are a known gap in these copies; in checked studies unresolved V genes cover under half, and the rest lacks a known reason. V and J calls and clone size are those listed in that table; D and trimming were worked out from the DNA. This sample gives over 200,000 clones in total; around 83% of them show up just once. Approximately 6% of the sample is taken by the ten largest.

CDR1 SGHRS and CDR2 YFSETQ were looked up in the germline V gene. The CDR3 spans 14 residues, from the cysteine through the phenylalanine. Only CDR3 DNA remains: 42 bases, in frame from the first base. Here V drops 5 bases and J drops 9 bases, and the junction holds 8 bases not matched to any gene. The collaborating institutions used their own protocols to collect whole blood in K2EDTA tubes. For TCRbeta analysis, collaborators shipped samples in one of three forms: frozen whole blood, isolated PBMCs, or DNA extracted from either of those sample types. The sample originates from a study of blood T cell repertoires in COVID-19 (dated by TCRdb to about 2020). About the full investigation: The collaborator samples originated in the United States, Italy and Spain and spanned the acute and convalescent phases of COVID-19. The material from the prospective study consisted of cDNA or gDNA derived from T cells, B-cell-depleted T cells, or PBMCs. Subjects who had been exposed to COVID-19, were actively infected with it, or had recovered from it provided the deeply sampled blood TCRbeta repertoires that made up the dataset. A freely available public database, intended as a resource for researchers studying the immune response to SARS-CoV-2, is where the repertoires were released. Samples came from the ongoing ImmuneRACE study (first 160 participants) plus 1,254 subjects from 6 global collaborators. Nearly every sample came with metadata listing a de-identified subject ID, COVID-19 status, age in years and sex. HLA class I and class II types, where available, came from metadata supplied by the sample provider rather than from assay-based typing.

Broader findings and caveats from the paper: The amount of clinical and demographic metadata varied by source and participant and was provided uncurated.

The rearranged chain carries TRBV5-1 and TRBJ2-1, with 10 middle bases fitting TRBD1. This receptor was obtained from a man at least 80 years old with acute or convalescent COVID-19. What was sequenced was peripheral blood. The sequence in DNA is TGCGCCAGCAGACCTGACAGGGGGCAAATTGAGCAGTTCTTC. Its translation reads: CASRPDRGQIEQFF.